This T cell receptor (beta chain) is drawn from a study of blood T cell repertoires in COVID-19. Study background: T cells, B-cell-depleted T cells, or PBMCs provided the cDNA or gDNA that served as material.

Germline values: CDR1 SGHNT, CDR2 YYREEE (reference sequence). The CDR3 runs 15 residues. V was clipped by 3 bases and J by 2 bases; unmatched bases: 6. The protocol was immunoSEQ multiplex PCR, while the TCRdb copy is restricted to in-frame clones and leaves out a portion. This sample yields about 310,000 clones, of which roughly 90% are seen a single time; under 3.5% belongs to the top ten. The sequencing sample was made of peripheral blood. This rearrangement joins TRBV5-4 to TRBJ1-2; 8 bases agree with TRBD1. The sequence derives from a woman aged 25 to 39 with COVID-19, enrolled during active disease. This chain's CDR3 is CASSSRGRENYGYTF. The CDR3 coding sequence is TGTGCCAGCAGCTCCAGGGGGCGCGAGAACTATGGCTACACCTTC.